The clone carrying this T cell receptor beta chain showed up just a few times. Its antigen is unidentified. The data originate from a study of radiation and T cells in renal cell carcinoma. This CDR3 is 14 amino acids long. V dropped 4 bases and J dropped 8; count of bases not matched to a gene: 8. CDR1 and CDR2 from the germline V gene are SEHNR and FQNEAQ (reference sequence). Time point specified: baseline pretreatment blood. Regarding treatment: 15 Gy SBRT to primary tumor, nephrectomy 4 weeks later. Clear cell pathology was present in this patient's renal cell carcinoma. Assay: immunoSEQ multiplex PCR; the TCRdb copy retains only in-frame clones and omits some. This sample carries 150,000 or so clones, less than 85% of them seen once, and the ten largest clones take 20% to 25%. Points from the study as a whole: In blood, top tumor clones expanded by 2 weeks, shrinking by 4.

V usage is TRBV7-9 and J usage is TRBJ1-2, with 9 bases lining up with TRBD1. Sample: blood, taken from a patient whose treatment included radiotherapy and nephrectomy. The receptor was derived from a woman aged 50 to 60 with renal cell carcinoma. CDR3 residues: CASSSRVGTGGYTF. Written as DNA, the CDR3 is TGTGCCAGCAGCTCCCGGGTGGGGACAGGGGGCTACACCTTC. Variable domain in full (rest from reference TRBV7-9 and TRBJ1-2): DTGVSQNPRHKITKRGQNVTFRCDPISEHNRLYWYRQTLGQGPEFLTYFQNEAQLEKSRLLSDRFSAERPKGSFSTLEIQRTEQGDSAMYLCASSSRVGTGGYTFGSGTRLTVV.